This T cell receptor beta chain was recovered during a study of T cell repertoires in cytomegalovirus infection. Background on the study: Indications of both CMV infection and matching HLA type were provided by public TCR beta signatures.

A word on this clonotype: What it binds is not known.

Whole-study findings and limits: Clonotypes of TCR beta that were HLA-C-restricted and CMV-specific dominated the ex vivo response.

Germline CDR1 is SGHNT and CDR2 is YYREEE (reference sequence). V lost 1 base and J lost 5; bases outside the gene matches: 9. The CDR3 spans 17 residues. TCRdb re-derived calls from the reads in MiXCR, one entry per CDR3 protein. The sample carries about 240,000 distinct CDR3 sequences, more than 9% recorded once. The sequencing input was PBMCs. The TCR originated in a human donor in good health (CMV status not recorded). Some clones in this sample may be carry-over from other donors' samples. V gene TRBV5-4 combines with J gene TRBJ2-1, with 10 bases fitting TRBD2. In DNA form, the CDR3 reads TGTGCCAGCAGCTTGCCCCAAGCGGGGGGGGCCCACAATGAGCAGTTCTTC. Its translation: CASSLPQAGGAHNEQFF.